These T cell receptor beta chains were read from a single sample in a study of radiotherapy plus CTLA-4 blockade in lung cancer. Produced via immunoSEQ multiplex PCR; TCRdb's table is partial and in-frame only. Here the sample spans about 100,000 clones, roughly 80% being singletons. The input for sequencing was peripheral blood, taken from a patient treated with radiotherapy plus ipilimumab. These TCRs come from a human donor with non-small cell lung cancer who had stable disease on radiotherapy plus ipilimumab. Both conserved end residues are part of each CDR3. The D gene is left open where the match is weak. The size entry is marked missing in some rows and otherwise reads once, few, many or a size class.

>TRBJ2-4|NA|TRBV29-1|NA
CSVVVPFGLAKNIQYF
TGCAGCGTTGTTGTGCCGTTTGGACTAGCCAAAAACATTCAGTACTTC
>TRBJ2-7|NA|TRBV5-1|NA
CASSFQDEQYF
TGCGCCAGCAGCTTTCAGGACGAGCAGTACTTC
>TRBJ2-1|NA|TRBV7-3|NA
CASSSGSYNEQFF
TGTGCCAGCAGCTCCGGTTCCTACAATGAGCAGTTCTTC
>TRBJ1-6|TRBD1|TRBV11-1|NA
CASSGRDRGLRNSPLHF
TGTGCCAGCAGTGGCCGGGACAGGGGACTTCGTAATTCACCCCTCCACTTT
>TRBJ1-1|NA|TRBV11-3|NA
CASSAHLYTEAFF
TGTGCCAGCAGCGCACACCTTTACACTGAAGCTTTCTTT
>TRBJ2-1|TRBD2|TRBV9|NA
CASSGGGESGEQFF
TGTGCCAGCAGCGGCGGGGGGGAGTCGGGTGAGCAGTTCTTC
>TRBJ2-2|NA|TRBV5-1|NA
CASSLTGKETGELFF
TGCGCCAGCAGCTTGACGGGTAAAGAAACCGGGGAGCTGTTTTTT
>TRBJ2-3|TRBD2|TRBV30|NA
CAWSGLRGASPSTDTQYF
TGTGCCTGGAGTGGCTTGCGGGGGGCTTCCCCAAGCACAGATACGCAGTATTTT
>TRBJ2-2|TRBD2|TRBV7-8|NA
CASSLPYLAGEGSTGELFF
TGTGCCAGCAGCTTACCCTACCTAGCGGGAGAGGGTAGCACCGGGGAGCTGTTTTTT
>TRBJ1-5|NA|TRBV5-6|NA
CASSLGGWRYNQPQHF
TGTGCCAGCAGCTTGGGGGGGTGGCGGTACAATCAGCCCCAGCATTTT
>TRBJ1-5|NA|TRBV19|NA
CATREGFLRESNQPQHF
TGTGCCACCAGGGAGGGGTTCTTGAGAGAAAGCAATCAGCCCCAGCATTTT
>TRBJ1-6|NA|TRBV7-3|few
CASSPTVGGNSPLHF
TGTGCCAGCAGCCCGACCGTAGGGGGGAATTCACCCCTCCACTTT
>TRBJ2-2|TRBD1|TRBV5-1|NA
CASSRPGQSFTGELFF
TGCGCCAGCAGCCGGCCGGGACAGTCCTTCACCGGGGAGCTGTTTTTT
>TRBJ1-6|NA|TRBV27|NA
CASSSGSPLHF
TGTGCCAGCAGTTCGGGCTCACCCCTCCACTTT
>TRBJ1-6|NA|TRBV28|NA
CASSLSKSPLHF
TGTGCCAGCAGTTTGAGTAAATCACCCCTCCACTTT
>TRBJ2-3|NA|TRBV5-1|NA
CASSNQNTQYF
TGCGCCAGCAGTAATCAAAATACGCAGTATTTT
>TRBJ2-7|NA|TRBV29-1|NA
CSAWDTPGYEQYF
TGCAGCGCCTGGGACACTCCCGGGTACGAGCAGTACTTC
>TRBJ1-1|TRBD1|TRBV10-2|once
CASSLGGQVTKRGTEAFF
TGCGCCAGCAGTCTCGGAGGACAGGTCACAAAGAGGGGGACTGAAGCTTTCTTT
>TRBJ1-6|NA|TRBV4-1|once
CASSPPRQNSPLHF
TGCGCCAGCAGCCCCCCCCGACAGAATTCACCCCTCCACTTT
>TRBJ2-7|NA|TRBV6-5|NA
CASSRGTYEQYF
TGTGCCAGCAGCCGGGGAACCTACGAGCAGTACTTC
>TRBJ1-4|TRBD1|TRBV7-9|NA
CASSSPNHRGGNEKLFF
TGTGCCAGCAGCTCCCCGAACCACAGGGGAGGGAACGAAAAACTGTTTTTT
>TRBJ2-7|TRBD1|TRBV27|NA
CASSPPSLTGDYEQYF
TGTGCCAGCAGCCCACCCTCCTTGACAGGGGACTACGAGCAGTACTTC
>TRBJ1-3|NA|TRBV7-8|NA
CASSSRGNTIYF
TGTGCCAGCAGCTCCCGGGGAAACACCATATATTTT
>TRBJ2-1|NA|TRBV7-6|NA
CASSFGRVNEQFF
TGTGCCAGCAGCTTCGGCAGGGTCAATGAGCAGTTCTTC
>TRBJ2-7|TRBD1|TRBV5-6|NA
CASSTGQGASYEQYF
TGTGCCAGCAGCACGGGACAGGGGGCCTCCTACGAGCAGTACTTC
>TRBJ1-5|NA|TRBV6-1|few
CASSDSFDQPQHF
TGTGCCAGCAGTGATAGCTTTGATCAGCCCCAGCATTTT